A selection of T cell receptor beta chains follows, all from one sample in a study of blood T cell repertoires in COVID-19. The data were produced by immunoSEQ multiplex PCR, yet TCRdb's version contains in-frame clones alone and is incomplete. The profile shows 150,000 to 200,000 clones, roughly 87% of them singletons. Specimen: PBMCs or T cells enriched from blood (not recorded which). The source is a human donor with acute COVID-19. The donor label of this sample is uncertain. Both conserved end residues are part of each CDR3. A D gene is named only where the DNA matches it firmly. Rows give clone size only sometimes, using once, few, many, or a class for an expanded clone.

clone_size: -
v_call: TRBV7-9
d_call: TRBD1
j_call: TRBJ2-4
cdr3_nt: TGTGCCAGCAGCTTAGCTGGACAGGGAAACATTCAGTACTTC
cdr3_aa: CASSLAGQGNIQYF

clone_size: -
v_call: TRBV19
d_call: TRBD1
j_call: TRBJ1-4
cdr3_nt: TGTGCCAGTAGTACCGGGACAGGCCCCGAAAAACTGTTTTTT
cdr3_aa: CASSTGTGPEKLFF

clone_size: -
v_call: TRBV6-5
d_call: TRBD1
j_call: TRBJ1-6
cdr3_nt: TGTGCCAGCAGTTACTCGGGACAGGGGATCAATTCACCCCTCCACTTT
cdr3_aa: CASSYSGQGINSPLHF

clone_size: -
v_call: TRBV3-1/TRBV3-2
d_call: -
j_call: TRBJ2-7
cdr3_nt: TGTGCCAGCAGCCAGGGCTCGGGGGAGCAGTACTTC
cdr3_aa: CASSQGSGEQYF

clone_size: -
v_call: TRBV7-9
d_call: TRBD1
j_call: TRBJ2-7
cdr3_nt: TGTGCCAGCAGCCCGGGAAGGGGGCAAAGGGCCGAGCAGTACTTC
cdr3_aa: CASSPGRGQRAEQYF

clone_size: few
v_call: TRBV6-2/TRBV6-3
d_call: -
j_call: TRBJ2-7
cdr3_nt: TGTGCCAGCAGTTACGGGGCGGACTCCTACGAGCAGTACTTC
cdr3_aa: CASSYGADSYEQYF

clone_size: -
v_call: TRBV2
d_call: -
j_call: TRBJ2-4
cdr3_nt: TGTGCCAGCCGTTCTCTAACCAAAAACATTCAGTACTTC
cdr3_aa: CASRSLTKNIQYF

clone_size: once
v_call: TRBV12-1
d_call: -
j_call: TRBJ2-7
cdr3_nt: TGTGCCAGCAGCGCCCGCGGGGGACAGGATCTCTACGAGCAGTACTTC
cdr3_aa: CASSARGGQDLYEQYF

clone_size: once
v_call: TRBV7-3
d_call: -
j_call: TRBJ2-3
cdr3_nt: TGTGCCAGCAGCTTACTATCTAGCACAGATACGCAGTATTTT
cdr3_aa: CASSLLSSTDTQYF

clone_size: -
v_call: TRBV14
d_call: TRBD2
j_call: TRBJ2-7
cdr3_nt: TGTGCCAGCAGCCAAGATGAAAAGCGGGGGATCAAGCAGTACTTC
cdr3_aa: CASSQDEKRGIKQYF

clone_size: -
v_call: TRBV6-6
d_call: -
j_call: TRBJ1-5
cdr3_nt: TGTGCCAGCAGTACCAGCAGAGGCTTTCAGCCCCAGCATTTT
cdr3_aa: CASSTSRGFQPQHF

clone_size: -
v_call: TRBV5-6
d_call: -
j_call: TRBJ1-2
cdr3_nt: TGTGCCAGCAGCCCAGAATGGCCTCTTTTACAGGGCTACACCTTC
cdr3_aa: CASSPEWPLLQGYTF

clone_size: -
v_call: TRBV6-1
d_call: -
j_call: TRBJ2-7
cdr3_nt: TGTGCCAGCAGTGAAGCCGGCTACGAGCAGTACTTC
cdr3_aa: CASSEAGYEQYF

clone_size: -
v_call: TRBV19
d_call: TRBD1
j_call: TRBJ1-1
cdr3_nt: TGTGCCAGTAGTACCTTGACAGGGGGAGAGGGAGCTTTCTTT
cdr3_aa: CASSTLTGGEGAFF